Below, 3 T cell receptor beta chains from the same sample are listed, as sequenced in a study of identical twins. TCRdb reprocessed the 5' RACE reads with MiXCR, giving one entry per CDR3 protein. The sample includes approximately 630,000 distinct CDR3 sequences, just over 7% seen only once; the top ten take 1.5% to 2%. The sample also formed part of further work on yellow fever vaccine responses in identical twins.

Sequencing was carried out using PBMCs. Receptors originate from a woman aged 18-29 years in good health.

This clonotype has just a few counts. This chain links TRBV7-2 with TRBJ1-3, with D unclear. In germline, CDR1 is SGHTA, CDR2 FQGNSA. CDR3 length equals 14 residues. V dropped 7 bases and J dropped 0 bases, with 10 bases sitting between them. The CDR3 DNA reads as TGTGCCAGCACCCCGGACCTCTCTGGAAACACCATATATTTT. Amino acids: CASTPDLSGNTIYF.

Remarks on this clonotype: The junction departs from the called germline gene at one end, perhaps through a read error. The chain employs TRBV11-2 and TRBJ2-5; 10 positions match TRBD1. CDR3 length: 12 residues. The germline gives CDR1 SGHAT, CDR2 FQNNGV. The CDR3 here is CASSLDGTGAGF. CDR3 nucleotides: TGTGCCAGCAGCTTAGATGGGACAGGGGCTGGGTTC.

About this clonotype: At one boundary the junction diverges from the germline segment, which might be a read error. The genes are TRBV11-2 and TRBJ2-1, with 10 bases lining up with TRBD2. The CDR3 runs 20 residues. Germline CDR1 reads SGHAT; CDR2 reads FQNNGV. CDR3 nucleotides: TGTGCCAACAGCTTAGACCTAATTTGGGCTAGCGGGAGTTTCTACAATGAGCAGTTCTTC. It translates to CANSLDLIWASGSFYNEQFF.